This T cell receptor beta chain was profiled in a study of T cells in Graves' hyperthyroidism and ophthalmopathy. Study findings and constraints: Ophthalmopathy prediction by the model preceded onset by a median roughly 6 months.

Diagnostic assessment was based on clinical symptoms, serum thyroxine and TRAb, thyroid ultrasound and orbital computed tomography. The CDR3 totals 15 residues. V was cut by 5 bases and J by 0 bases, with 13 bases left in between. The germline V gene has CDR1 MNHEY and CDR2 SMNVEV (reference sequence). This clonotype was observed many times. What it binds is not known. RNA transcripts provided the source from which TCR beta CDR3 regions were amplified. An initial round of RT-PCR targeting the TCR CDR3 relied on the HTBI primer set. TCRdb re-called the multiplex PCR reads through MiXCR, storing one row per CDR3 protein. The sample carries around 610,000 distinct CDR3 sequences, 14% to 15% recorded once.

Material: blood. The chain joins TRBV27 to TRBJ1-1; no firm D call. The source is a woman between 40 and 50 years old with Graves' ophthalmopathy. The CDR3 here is CASSPEGGLNTEAFF. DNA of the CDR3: TGTGCCAGCAGTCCCGAGGGAGGGTTGAACACTGAAGCTTTCTTT.